This paragraph covers one T cell receptor beta chain sequence. Its antigen is still unknown. The sample comes from a study of monozygotic twins with inflammatory bowel disease. Findings of the study overall: The study found lower TCRbeta diversity (inverse Simpson) in IBD patients than in healthy co-twins.

TCRdb reprocessed the 5' RACE reads and keeps a single row for each CDR3 protein, giving no DNA. The listing records approximately 330,000 distinct CDR3 sequences. The germline gives CDR1 SQVTM, CDR2 ANQGSEA. The CDR3 has 16 residues. The J gene is TRBJ2-1, the V gene TRBV29-1; TCRdb outputs TRBD2, but without DNA this stays unchecked. Sequencing was performed on blood. The TCR was taken from a human donor with ulcerative colitis or Crohn's disease, or a healthy co-twin of an affected twin (not recorded which). CDR3 region: CSVGGTSGRAYNEQFF.